This TCR beta chain emerged from a study of cytomegalovirus exposure and HLA in healthy donors. Study-wide points: Sequencing likely produced, as an artifact, a cluster of highly shared sequence variants. One variant, a missense change in DCLRE1C, was linked in a later analysis to TCR beta V- and J-gene trimming. Follow-up analysis seemed to connect common viral pathogens with several of the most significant clusters identified. Reportedly, fewer N-insertions than the approximately 680-donor mean appeared in an Asian-associated ancestry cluster in a later analysis.

CDR1 is SGHNT, CDR2 YYREEE, per germline (reference sequence). The V gene end was trimmed by 4 bases and the J gene end by 0 bases; junction bases not matched to a gene: 6. The CDR3 runs to 16 residues. This clone was seen only a few times. No antigen is known for it. Amplification used 60 Vbeta primers and 13 Jbeta primers. Some clones are missing from TCRdb's copy, which holds only in-frame ones; the method was immunoSEQ multiplex PCR. Altogether some 110,000 clones are present, roughly two thirds being singletons, with the ten largest covering 2.5% to 3.5%. J is TRBJ2-1 and V is TRBV5-4; TRBD2 matches at 8 bases. The sequenced sample was PBMCs. The TCR originated in a young man in good health and CMV-seronegative. The CDR3 sequence is CASSPSGGSSYNEQFF. The CDR3 DNA is TGTGCCAGCAGCCCATCGGGGGGGAGCTCCTACAATGAGCAGTTCTTC.